Reported below is one T cell receptor (beta chain). Its cognate antigen is unknown. With 60 Vbeta and 13 Jbeta primers, the PCR was carried out. Original processing methods: In a later analysis, the count reached approximately 80 million unique TCR beta chains, with around 10 million shared. Assay: immunoSEQ multiplex PCR; the TCRdb copy retains only in-frame clones and omits some. Clone size and V and J calls were adopted from that table, with D and trimming inferred from the DNA. The sample holds 200,000 or so clones, around 79% seen once. The sample comes from a study of cytomegalovirus exposure and HLA in healthy donors. Findings and limits, study-wide: Using a false discovery rate of 0.05, a later analysis showed that approximately 17,000 TCR beta sequences were associated with HLA alleles. Earlier analysis found most TCR beta V segments productive about 87% or about 30% of the time. A later analysis reported that several of the most significant clusters appeared to be linked to common viral pathogens, among them Epstein-Barr virus.

Per the germline V gene, CDR1 is GTSNPN and CDR2 is SVGIG (reference sequence). Trimming took off 0 bases at V and 5 bases at J, with 14 bases between the two ends. The CDR3 is made up of 14 amino acids. The sample taken for sequencing was PBMCs. The V call is TRBV30, the J call TRBJ2-7; D is ambiguous. This sequence originates from a male donor in good health and CMV-seropositive. The CDR3 sequence is CAWSVRVPLHEQYF. The CDR3 DNA reads as TGTGCCTGGAGTGTACGGGTCCCTCTCCACGAGCAGTACTTC. Together with reference TRBV30 and TRBJ2-7, the CDR3 gives the full variable domain: SQTIHQWPATLVQPVGSPLSLECTVEGTSNPNLYWYRQAAGRGLQLLFYSVGIGQISSEVPQNLSASRPQDRQFILSSKKLLLSDSGFYLCAWSVRVPLHEQYFGPGTRLTVT.